This TCR beta chain stems from a study of CD8 T cells in ankylosing spondylitis. Libraries for TCR beta were made by quantitative 5'-RACE with molecular barcodes. TCRdb recomputed calls from the 5' RACE reads with MiXCR, one row per CDR3 protein. Of a few hundred thousand distinct CDR3 sequences detected, 15% to 20% appear once; the ten largest clones hold about 42%. Concerning this clonotype itself: Its antigen remains unknown.

General observations from the study: The study identified a TCR beta motif of under 10 highly homologous variants that appeared characteristic of ankylosing spondylitis blood. Clones tied to disease were said to be significantly enriched in matched ankylosing spondylitis synovial fluid. Previously reported in reactive arthritis synovial fluid and blood were some of the motif variants.

The origin of this receptor is a male donor with ankylosing spondylitis. Sequencing was carried out using blood, either unsorted or a sorted T cell fraction (not recorded which).

The CDR3 here is CSARDNTRGEAFF. In DNA, the CDR3 is TGCAGTGCTAGAGATAATACGCGAGGTGAAGCTTTCTTT. J is TRBJ1-1 and V is TRBV20-1; no clear D. CDR3 length equals 13 residues. Trimming left V 0 bases short and J 7 bases short, with 12 bases between. Germline values: CDR1 DFQATT, CDR2 SNEGSKA (reference sequence).